What follows are 21 T cell receptor delta chains derived from one specimen sequenced in a study of gamma-delta chains in newborns, infants, children. With CATT, TCRdb re-called clones from the reads. The repertoire holds about 4,200 delta-chain clones, with approximately 14% as singletons. Material: blood. The receptor set was obtained from a child who was a newborn, infant or young child, either healthy, febrile or measles-vaccinated (not recorded which).

This rearrangement joins TRDV2 to TRDJ1; 10 bases match TRDD3. Per germline, CDR1 GEAIGNYY and CDR2 EKD. CDR3 length equals 16 residues. Losses at the gene ends were 2 bases for V and 5 bases for J; bases not matched to a gene: 10. The CDR3 DNA reads as TGTGCCTGTGACAGCTGGACCGGGGGATACGAGGATAAACTCATCTTT. Translation: CACDSWTGGYEDKLIF.

As concerns this clone: This probably arose from a read error, given a far larger clone one base away. Other DNA sequences in the sample encode the same CDR3. The genes are TRDV2 and TRDJ1; 8 bases agree with TRDD3. The CDR3 runs 19 residues. In germline, CDR1 is GEAIGNYY, CDR2 EKD. The CDR3 nucleotides read TGTGCCTGTGTCCCTCTTCGCACCCTGCTGGGGGAATACACTGATAAACTCATCTTT. This codes for CACVPLRTLLGEYTDKLIF.

This clone was seen a handful of times. The mismatch at residue 9 between this DNA's translation and the TCRdb protein of a much larger clone likely reflects a read error; the protein shown is translated from the DNA. The V gene is TRDV2, the J gene TRDJ1; the match to TRDD3 covers 11 bases. With 4 bases clipped from V and 0 bases from J, the junction kept 9 bases outside the gene matches. The CDR3 totals 17 residues. Germline V gene lookup returns CDR1 GEAIGNYY and CDR2 EKD. The CDR3 sequence is CACDPLGDTMYTDKLIF. The CDR3, as DNA: TGTGCCTGTGATCCGCTGGGGGATACCATGTACACCGATAAACTCATCTTT.

This clone is termed medium-sized. The rearrangement uses TRDV2 and TRDJ3; 13 positions match TRDD3. Looked up from germline, CDR1 is GEAIGNYY and CDR2 is EKD. This CDR3 has 20 amino acids. The V segment lost 3 bases and the J segment 3 bases; nucleotides outside the gene matches: 10. The CDR3 region is CACDSFTGGYAVWDTRQMFF. The DNA of the CDR3 is TGTGCCTGTGACTCTTTTACTGGGGGATACGCAGTCTGGGACACCCGACAGATGTTTTTC.

By share of the sample, this clone is medium-sized. The chain has TRDV2 and TRDJ1, with TRDD3 matching over 10 bases. After removal of 0 bases from V and 2 bases from J, the junction contained 14 bases not matched to a gene. CDR1 and CDR2 (germline): GEAIGNYY, EKD. This CDR3 has 19 residues. The CDR3 sequence is CACDTVGRGIRPGTDKLIF. The CDR3 bases are TGTGCCTGTGACACCGTCGGTAGGGGGATACGACCGGGGACCGATAAACTCATCTTT.

The rearrangement joins TRDV1 to TRDJ1; TRDD3 agrees at 10 bases. V lost 0 bases, J lost 7 bases, and 26 bases stayed unmatched. CDR3 length: 22 residues. Germline CDR1 reads TSWWSYY; CDR2 reads QGS. CDR3 in amino acids: CALGELRPSSVLGDLGFGKLIF. The CDR3 DNA sequence: TGTGCTCTTGGGGAACTCCGGCCTTCCTCAGTACTGGGGGATTTGGGTTTCGGTAAACTCATCTTT.

This clone is categorized as medium-sized. Distinct nucleotide sequences in the sample also encode this CDR3. This chain uses TRDV2 with TRDJ1; the match to TRDD3 covers 9 bases. J was trimmed by 0 bases and V by 0 bases; bases with no gene match: 13. The germline V gene encodes CDR1 GEAIGNYY and CDR2 EKD. The CDR3 is 19 residues long. The CDR3 DNA is TGTGCCTGTGACACCGTAAGTTCTGGGGATACGGTGAACACCGATAAACTCATCTTT. It codes for CACDTVSSGDTVNTDKLIF.

This clone was picked up a small number of times. Given a much more abundant clone one base away, this may be a read error. Other DNA sequences from this sample encode an identical CDR3 as well. The rearrangement links TRDV2 to TRDJ1; 12 nucleotides align to TRDD3. Germline V lookup: CDR1 GEAIGNYY, CDR2 EKD. V lost 1 base, J lost 0 bases, and 14 bases stayed unmatched. This CDR3 is built from 20 residues. CDR3 nucleotide sequence: TGTGCCTGTGACACAATCACTGGGGGATACCACGAGAAATACACCGATAAACTCATCTTT. Its translation: CACDTITGGYHEKYTDKLIF.

Concerning this clone: With a much larger clone just one base away, this may be a read error. The V gene is TRDV1, the J gene TRDJ1; 12 bases line up with TRDD3. No J gene was available from TCRdb, and it was assigned here by a germline match of the DNA. Germline V gene sequence: CDR1 TSWWSYY, CDR2 QGS. After removal of 1 base from V and 3 bases from J, the junction contained 33 bases not matched to a gene. CDR3 size: 26 residues. DNA for the CDR3: TGTGCTCTTGGGGAACAAGCCCGCCTAATCCTCACTTTCCTACTGGGGGATACCAGATGGCCCGATAAACTCATCTTT. This gives the protein CALGEQARLILTFLLGDTRWPDKLIF.

As for this clone: This sequence may be a read error, since a much larger clone differs from it by one base. The sample has other DNA sequences that encode this CDR3 too. This chain joins TRDV2 and TRDJ1; 11 bases are a match to TRDD3. The CDR3 covers 17 residues. Looked up from germline, CDR1 is GEAIGNYY and CDR2 is EKD. CDR3 amino acids: CACDILGDTEYTDKLIF. The CDR3 region has the DNA TGTGCCTGTGACATTCTGGGGGATACTGAGTACACCGATAAACTTATCTTT.

This clone qualifies as large. This sample includes further DNA sequences coding for the same CDR3. The chain joins TRDV2 to TRDJ1; the match to TRDD3 covers 7 bases. Germline CDR1 and CDR2: GEAIGNYY and EKD. The CDR3 spans 16 residues. The junction had 7 bases not matched to a gene; V was cut back by 0 bases and J by 1 base. The CDR3: CACDTLGAPSTDKLIF. CDR3 in DNA: TGTGCCTGTGACACCCTGGGGGCACCCAGCACCGATAAACTCATCTTT.

The table lists this clone with a few counts. A much larger clone sits a single nucleotide away, making a read error possible. The sample holds other DNA sequences that translate to the same CDR3. This chain links TRDV1 with TRDJ1, with 12 bases fitting TRDD3. CDR1 is TSWWSYY, CDR2 QGS, per germline. CDR3 length equals 19 residues. CDR3 nucleotides: TGTGCTCTCGGGGAACTATCCCTAACTGGGGGATACTCCGCCGATAAACTCATCTTT. As protein: CALGELSLTGGYSADKLIF.

Points on this clone: The protein that TCRdb holds for this DNA derives from a much larger clone and differs from the translated DNA at residue 14, which likely indicates a read error; the protein shown here is translated from the DNA. The chain employs TRDV2 and TRDJ3; D possibly corresponds to TRDD3 (6 bases). Germline values: CDR1 GEAIGNYY, CDR2 EKD. CDR3 length: 18 amino acids. CDR3 in amino acids: CACDTGGYRSWDTLQMFF. In DNA, the CDR3 is TGTGCCTGTGACACGGGCGGATACAGATCCTGGGACACCCTACAGATGTTTTTC.

This clone is labeled as large (0.1 to 1%). The sample holds other DNA sequences that translate to the same CDR3. The rearrangement links TRDV2 to TRDJ3, with unresolved D. The CDR3 spans 19 residues. Trimming shortened V by 0 bases and J by 0 bases, and 14 bases separated the two germline ends. From germline, CDR1 is GEAIGNYY and CDR2 EKD. The CDR3 nucleotides read TGTGCCTGTGACACCTTACTGCAACTGAGCTCCTGGGACACCCGACAGATGTTTTTC. Its translation: CACDTLLQLSSWDTRQMFF.

A remark on this clone: TCRdb shows a much larger clone's protein in place of this DNA's translation, and the two differ at residue 16, likely through a read error; the protein shown is translated from the DNA. V is TRDV2 and J is TRDJ2; 12 nucleotides agree with TRDD3. Germline CDR1 GEAIGNYY, CDR2 EKD. The CDR3 length is 18 residues. The chain's CDR3 is CACDTLLLGDTLTAQPFF. CDR3 nucleotide sequence: TGTGCCTGTGACACCTTACTACTGGGGGATACTTTGACAGCACAACCCTTCTTT.

To note about this clone: Being one base from a much bigger clone, this may be a read error. Other DNA sequences in the sample encode the same CDR3. The chain links TRDV1 to TRDJ1, with TRDD3 identical over 10 bases. The CDR3 totals 19 residues. Germline-derived CDR1 and CDR2 are TSWWSYY and QGS. The CDR3 loop is CALGDPTLGDKGGTDKLIF. The CDR3, as DNA: TGCGCTCTTGGGGACCCAACGCTGGGGGATAAGGGGGGCACCGATAAACTCATCTTT.

By proportion, this clone is large. The V call is TRDV2, the J call TRDJ1, with TRDD3 matching 8 bases. With 3 bases clipped from V and 0 bases from J, the junction kept 11 bases outside the gene matches. Germline lookup yields CDR1 GEAIGNYY and CDR2 EKD. The CDR3 is 17 residues long. The CDR3 sequence: CACDALPLGDHTDKLIF. The CDR3, as DNA: TGTGCCTGTGACGCCCTCCCCCTGGGGGACCACACCGATAAACTCATCTTT.

Sample share makes this clone large. The CDR3 nucleotides are TGTGCCTGTGACACGGTCGGCCTGATAGGCGATAAACTCATCTTT. As protein: CACDTVGLIGDKLIF. The chain combines TRDV2 with TRDJ1; no clear D gene. The CDR3 consists of 15 residues. V was clipped by 1 base and J by 4 bases, with 15 bases between them. Germline CDR1 GEAIGNYY, CDR2 EKD.

Turning to this clone: A much larger clone is a single base away; this may be a read error. The same CDR3 also results from other DNA sequences found in this sample. The chain combines TRDV2 with TRDJ2, with 7 bases matching TRDD3. V trimming: 0 bases; J trimming: 0 bases; junction bases outside the gene matches: 9. There are 18 residues in the CDR3. Germline-derived CDR1 and CDR2 are GEAIGNYY and EKD. CDR3 nucleotide sequence: TGTGCCTGTGACACCGTGCTGGGGGCCCAAGCTTTGACAGCACAACTCTTCTTT. Translated, it gives CACDTVLGAQALTAQLFF.

This clone was seen just once. The rearrangement uses TRDV2 and TRDJ3; TRDD3 agrees at 7 bases. TCRdb records no J gene; here it was assigned by comparing the DNA to germline. Germline CDR1 and CDR2: GEAIGNYY and EKD. V trimming: 5 bases; J trimming: 0 bases; junction bases outside the gene matches: 21. This CDR3 is built from 22 residues. The CDR3 here is CACGTIPQVGGADSWDTRQMFF. CDR3 sequence (DNA): TGTGCCTGTGGCACGATTCCTCAAGTTGGGGGAGCGGACTCCTGGGACACCCGACAGATGTTTTTC.

This clone was detected only a few times. TCRdb's protein for this DNA is that of a much larger clone and differs from the translation at residue 3, likely a read error; the protein shown is the DNA translation. CDR3 sequence: CAYDTVGDSSWDTRQMFF. In nucleotides, the CDR3 is TGTGCCTATGACACCGTGGGGGATAGCTCCTGGGACACCCGACAGATGTTTTTC. The chain carries TRDV2 and TRDJ3; 9 bases line up with TRDD3. CDR3 length: 18 residues. Germline CDR1 GEAIGNYY, CDR2 EKD.